One and the same sample provided the 19 T cell receptor beta chains below, sequenced in a study of shared clonotypes between healthy human individuals. Repertoires were generated with immunoSEQ multiplex PCR, while TCRdb's copy carries only in-frame clones and drops some. This table holds about 560,000 clones, just over 75% found once. What was sequenced was PBMCs. The source of these receptors is a woman aged 40 to 55 in good health. Some clones in this sample may be carry-over from other donors' samples.

A single count supports this clone. This chain joins TRBV6-4 and TRBJ1-5, with D maybe TRBD1 (6 bases). The germline CDR1 and CDR2 sequences are MRHNA and SNTAGT. This CDR3 region has 13 residues. The ends were cut back, 5 bases at V and 4 bases at J, with 9 bases in the middle. The CDR3 sequence is CASSPDRNQPQHF. For the CDR3, the DNA is TGTGCCAGCAGTCCGGACAGAAATCAGCCCCAGCATTTT.

The V call is TRBV4-1, the J call TRBJ2-7, with 14 bases lining up with TRBD2. Trimming removed 0 bases from V and 3 bases from J; junction bases left unmatched: 13. This CDR3 comprises 20 residues. Germline V gene data show CDR1 as MGHRA and CDR2 as YSYEKL. CDR3: CASSQDRLAGGPGGLYEQYF. The CDR3, as DNA: TGCGCCAGCAGCCAAGACCGACTAGCGGGAGGGCCGGGGGGCCTCTACGAGCAGTACTTC.

This clone was observed a single time. J is TRBJ1-4 and V is TRBV2; D ambiguous. The CDR3 sequence is 14 residues long. Trimming took off 2 bases at V and 12 bases at J, with 16 bases between the two ends. CDR1 and CDR2 from the germline V gene are SNHLY and FYNNEI. CDR3 DNA sequence: TGTGCCAGCAGTGAATTGGTAGGCTTTGGTGAACTGTTTTTT. It yields the protein CASSELVGFGELFF. Using reference TRBV2 and TRBJ1-4 for the parts outside the CDR3, the full variable domain is EPEVTQTPSHQVTQMGQEVILRCVPISNHLYFYWYRQILGQKVEFLVSFYNNEISEKSEIFDDQFSVERPDGSNFTLKIRSTKLEDSAMYFCASSELVGFGELFFGSGTQLSVL.

Concerning this clone: A far larger clone is one nucleotide away, so this likely arose from a read error. This rearrangement joins TRBV6-9 to TRBJ2-2; D is possibly TRBD1 or TRBD2 (5 bases each). This CDR3 has 14 amino acids. Looked up from germline, CDR1 is MNHGY and CDR2 is SVAAGI. The CDR3 coding sequence is TGTGCCGGCAGGTCAGGGACGGACACCGGGGAGCTGTTTTTT. It specifies CAGRSGTDTGELFF.

The V call is TRBV2, the J call TRBJ2-3; 8 bases line up with TRBD2. Germline V gene sequence: CDR1 SNHLY, CDR2 FYNNEI. There are 13 residues in the CDR3. V lost 4 bases, J lost 5 bases, and 2 bases stayed unmatched. The DNA of the CDR3 is TGTGCCAGCAGTGGCCTAGCGGGAGATACGCAGTATTTT. It is translated as CASSGLAGDTQYF.

The chain links TRBV19 to TRBJ2-3; tentatively, D is TRBD1 or TRBD2 (5 bases each). The CDR3 extends over 15 amino acids. From germline, CDR1 is LNHDA and CDR2 SQIVND (reference sequence). V was shortened by 1 base and J by 2 bases, with 10 bases between the two germline ends. CDR3 bases: TGTGCCAGTAGTATAGGGGGGACGCCCACAGATACGCAGTATTTT. This codes for CASSIGGTPTDTQYF.

The chain links TRBV6-1 to TRBJ1-1, with D tentatively TRBD1 (6 bases). This CDR3 comprises 17 residues. CDR1 is MNHNS, CDR2 SASEGT, per germline. Trimming removed 2 bases from V and 1 base from J, with 17 bases in between. CDR3 region: CASSERRGVSSNTEAFF. CDR3 nucleotide sequence: TGTGCCAGCAGTGAAAGGAGGGGGGTGAGTTCGAACACTGAAGCTTTCTTT.

The CDR3 here is CASIGLGTGDYGYTF. DNA of the CDR3: TGTGCCAGTATCGGTCTCGGGACAGGGGACTATGGCTACACCTTC. The chain carries TRBV19 and TRBJ1-2, with 10 nucleotides matching TRBD1. Looked up from germline, CDR1 is LNHDA and CDR2 is SQIVND (reference sequence). CDR3 length: 15 residues. Unmatched junction bases numbered 8, after V lost 7 bases and J lost 3 bases.

This clone was recorded a few times. The V gene is TRBV5-1, the J gene TRBJ2-7, with D tentatively TRBD2 (6 bases). The V end was cut by 4 bases, the J end by 2 bases, with 16 bases between. This CDR3 has 15 residues. Germline CDR1 SGHRS, CDR2 YFSETQ. The CDR3 DNA reads TGCGCCAGCAGCCCAACCGGGACTCAGACCTACGAGCAGTACTTC. Its protein is CASSPTGTQTYEQYF.

The V gene is TRBV7-2, the J gene TRBJ2-3, with a possible D match to TRBD1 (6 bases). V was cut by 3 bases and J by 6 bases, with 10 bases left in between. Germline-derived CDR1 and CDR2 are SGHTA and FQGNSA. The CDR3 extends over 13 amino acids. The CDR3 loop reads CASSFLQGDTQYF. The CDR3 region has the DNA TGTGCCAGCAGCTTCCTCCAGGGGGATACGCAGTATTTT.

This clone was picked up a small number of times. The chain combines TRBV27 with TRBJ2-3, with TRBD1 identical over 10 bases. Unmatched junction bases numbered 9, after V lost 6 bases and J lost 6 bases. This CDR3 spans 15 amino acids. In germline, CDR1 is MNHEY, CDR2 SMNVEV (reference sequence). The CDR3 reads CASRRPGQGFDTQYF. The DNA for the CDR3 is TGTGCCAGCAGAAGACCGGGACAGGGGTTTGATACGCAGTATTTT.

This chain uses TRBV5-6 with TRBJ2-2; D might be TRBD2 (6 bases). Trimming removed 0 bases from V and 3 bases from J, with 9 bases in between. This CDR3 is 15 amino acids long. Germline V CDR1 and CDR2: SGHDT, YYEEEE. CDR3 nucleotides: TGTGCCAGCAGCTTGGGTAGCGGATACACCGGGGAGCTGTTTTTT. Protein product: CASSLGSGYTGELFF.

The chain combines TRBV10-2 with TRBJ2-7; 10 bases fit TRBD2. Per germline, CDR1 WSHSY and CDR2 SAAADI. This CDR3 is 14 amino acids long. After removal of 9 bases from V and 0 bases from J, the junction contained 5 bases not matched to a gene. CDR3 loop: CASSLAGVSYEQYF. DNA for the CDR3: TGCGCCAGTTCCCTAGCGGGGGTCTCCTACGAGCAGTACTTC.

V and J are TRBV7-3 and TRBJ2-1; no reliable D call. This CDR3 has 14 amino acids. V was cut by 5 bases and J by 7 bases, with 15 bases left in between. CDR1 SGHTA and CDR2 FQGTGA come from the germline V gene. CDR3 residues: CASSHGPPPNEQFF. DNA of the CDR3: TGTGCCAGCAGCCATGGACCTCCCCCTAATGAGCAGTTCTTC. The full variable domain, rest sourced from reference TRBV7-3 and TRBJ2-1, is GAGVSQTPSNKVTEKGKYVELRCDPISGHTALYWYRQSLGQGPEFLIYFQGTGAADDSGLPNDRFFAVRPEGSVSTLKIQRTERGDSAVYLCASSHGPPPNEQFFGPGTRLTVL.

About this clone itself: At one of its ends the junction is not consistent with the germline gene, which may arise from a read error. The genes are TRBV29-1 and TRBJ1-5; 9 nucleotides agree with TRBD1. CDR1 SQVTM and CDR2 ANQGSEA come from the germline V gene. The CDR3 covers 14 residues. DNA for the CDR3: TGCAGCGCGGTACGCGGACAGGGGTCCTCAGCCCCAGCATTT. Its protein is CSAVRGQGSSAPAF.

This clone has just one count. The chain combines TRBV4-1 with TRBJ2-5; TRBD1 matches at 9 bases. V was clipped by 3 bases and J by 5 bases; unmatched bases: 10. This CDR3 comprises 16 residues. Germline V CDR1 and CDR2: MGHRA, YSYEKL. The DNA of the CDR3 is TGCGCCAGCAGCCACAGCCGGGACAGGGAAGGGGAGACCCAGTACTTC. Translated, it gives CASSHSRDREGETQYF.

The chain has TRBV28 and TRBJ2-4; possibly TRBD1 for D (6 bases). The germline V gene encodes CDR1 MDHEN and CDR2 SYDVKM. Trimming took off 5 bases at V and 6 bases at J, with 8 bases between the two ends. CDR3 size: 12 residues. CDR3 protein: CASSIQGNIQYF. In DNA form, the CDR3 reads TGTGCCAGCAGTATACAGGGAAACATTCAGTACTTC.

The V gene is TRBV5-1, the J gene TRBJ1-4; no firm D call. The CDR3 length is 13 residues. Trimming took off 0 bases at V and 6 bases at J, with 6 bases between the two ends. Germline values: CDR1 SGHRS, CDR2 YFSETQ. CDR3 sequence: CASSLDTYEKLFF. The CDR3 DNA reads TGCGCCAGCAGCTTGGACACGTATGAAAAACTGTTTTTT.

This clone came up once. The CDR3 nucleotides read TGCGCCAGCAGCCAAGAAAAGACTAACTATGGCTACACCTTC. It translates to CASSQEKTNYGYTF. This sequence joins TRBV4-1 and TRBJ1-2; D not certain. The germline V and J ends were trimmed by 0 bases and 0 bases, with 5 bases remaining between them. The germline gives CDR1 MGHRA, CDR2 YSYEKL. There are 14 residues in the CDR3.